Listed below are T cell receptor beta chains from one sample, sequenced in a study of cytomegalovirus exposure and HLA in healthy donors. Method: immunoSEQ multiplex PCR; TCRdb's copy keeps in-frame clones and lacks some. The sample shows about 160,000 clones, 85% of them seen only once. Sequencing was performed on PBMCs. Every receptor here comes from a boy aged 2 to 10 in good health and CMV-seronegative. Each CDR3 is given with its conserved first and last residue. The D gene is left open where the match is weak. Size is stated for part of the rows, as once, few or many counts, or as a class when the clone is expanded.

V	D	J	size	CDR3	DNA
TRBV5-1	TRBD1	TRBJ1-2	.	CASRRTGTNYGYTF	TGCGCCAGCAGGCGGACAGGGACGAACTATGGCTACACCTTC
TRBV5-6	.	TRBJ1-3	.	CASSSTGGAGNTIYF	TGTGCCAGCAGTTCTACGGGGGGAGCTGGAAACACCATATATTTT
TRBV5-4	TRBD1	TRBJ1-2	.	CASSGTGPWDGYTF	TGTGCCAGCAGCGGGACAGGGCCCTGGGATGGCTACACCTTC
TRBV30	.	TRBJ2-7	once	CAWSVQYEQYF	TGTGCCTGGAGTGTACAATACGAGCAGTACTTC
TRBV7-8	TRBD2	TRBJ2-7	.	CASSLGTGEGFF	TGTGCCAGCAGCTTAGGTACGGGGGAGGGATTCTTC
TRBV27	TRBD1	TRBJ1-4	.	CASSANRGELFF	TGTGCCAGCAGTGCGAACAGGGGGGAACTGTTTTTT
TRBV6-1	TRBD1	TRBJ1-5	.	CASTPDRNNQPQHF	TGTGCCAGCACCCCGGACAGGAACAATCAGCCCCAGCATTTT
TRBV11-2	TRBD1	TRBJ1-4	once	CASRQGQGGTNEKLFF	TGTGCCAGCAGACAAGGACAGGGCGGAACTAATGAAAAACTGTTTTTT
TRBV5-6	TRBD2	TRBJ2-3	.	CASSTGGAGADTQYF	TGTGCCAGCAGCACCGGGGGGGCGGGGGCAGATACGCAGTATTTT
TRBV27	TRBD1	TRBJ1-4	.	CASSPDRVYLEKLFF	TGTGCCAGCAGCCCAGACAGGGTATATCTTGAAAAACTGTTTTTT
TRBV15	TRBD1	TRBJ1-1	few	CATSREPGQGAGTEAFF	TGTGCCACCAGCAGAGAGCCCGGACAGGGGGCAGGAACTGAAGCTTTCTTT
TRBV28	.	TRBJ2-2	.	CASSFFTRGGPGELFF	TGTGCCAGCAGTTTTTTTACCAGGGGCGGCCCCGGGGAGCTGTTTTTT